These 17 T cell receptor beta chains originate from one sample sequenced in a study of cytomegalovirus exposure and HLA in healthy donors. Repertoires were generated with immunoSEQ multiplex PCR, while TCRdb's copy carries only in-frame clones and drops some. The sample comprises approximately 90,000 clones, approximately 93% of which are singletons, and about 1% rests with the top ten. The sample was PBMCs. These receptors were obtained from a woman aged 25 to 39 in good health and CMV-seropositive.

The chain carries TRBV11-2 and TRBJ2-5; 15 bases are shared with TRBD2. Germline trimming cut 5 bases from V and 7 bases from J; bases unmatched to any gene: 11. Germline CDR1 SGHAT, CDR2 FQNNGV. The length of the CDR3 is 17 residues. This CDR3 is CASSPPGTSGGSGTQYF. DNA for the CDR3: TGTGCCAGCAGCCCCCCCGGGACTAGCGGGGGGTCGGGGACCCAGTACTTC.

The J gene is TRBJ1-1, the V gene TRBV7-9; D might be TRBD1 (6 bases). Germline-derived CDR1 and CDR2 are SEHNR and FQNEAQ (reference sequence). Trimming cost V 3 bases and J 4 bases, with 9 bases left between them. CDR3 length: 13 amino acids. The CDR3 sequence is CASSLEGGTEAFF. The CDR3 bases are TGTGCCAGCAGCTTGGAAGGGGGCACTGAAGCTTTCTTT.

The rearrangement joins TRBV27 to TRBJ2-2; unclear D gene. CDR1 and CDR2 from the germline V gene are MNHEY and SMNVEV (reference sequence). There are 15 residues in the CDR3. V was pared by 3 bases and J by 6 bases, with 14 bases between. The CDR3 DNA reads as TGTGCCAGCAGTTTTGGGCCTACCTTGCCCGGGGAGCTGTTTTTT. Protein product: CASSFGPTLPGELFF.

This chain's CDR3 is CASTPDGQAGTGELFF. The CDR3 DNA follows: TGCGCCAGCACCCCCGACGGGCAAGCGGGGACCGGGGAGCTGTTTTTT. The V gene is TRBV5-1, the J gene TRBJ2-2; 7 positions agree with TRBD2. The germline gives CDR1 SGHRS, CDR2 YFSETQ. This CDR3 contains 16 residues. V trimming: 6 bases; J trimming: 5 bases; junction bases outside the gene matches: 13.

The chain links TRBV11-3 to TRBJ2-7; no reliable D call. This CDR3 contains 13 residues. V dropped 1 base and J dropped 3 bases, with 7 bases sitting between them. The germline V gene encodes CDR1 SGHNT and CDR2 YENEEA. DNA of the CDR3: TGTGCCAGCAGCTTAGGGGCAAACTACGAGCAGTACTTC. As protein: CASSLGANYEQYF.

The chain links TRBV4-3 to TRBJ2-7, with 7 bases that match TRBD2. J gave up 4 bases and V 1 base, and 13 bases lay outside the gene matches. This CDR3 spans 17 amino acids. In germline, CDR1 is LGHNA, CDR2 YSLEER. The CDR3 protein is CASSQGPGGGNRYEQYF. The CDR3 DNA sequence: TGCGCCAGCAGCCAAGGTCCGGGGGGAGGGAACAGATACGAGCAGTACTTC.

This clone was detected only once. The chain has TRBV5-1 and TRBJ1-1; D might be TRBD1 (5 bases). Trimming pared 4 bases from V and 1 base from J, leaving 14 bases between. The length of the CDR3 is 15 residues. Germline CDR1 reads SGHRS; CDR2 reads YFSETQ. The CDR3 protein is CASSPAGKTNTEAFF. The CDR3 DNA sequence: TGCGCCAGCAGCCCAGCAGGGAAGACGAACACTGAAGCTTTCTTT.

The CDR3 loop reads CASSTRTSGYNEQFF. CDR3 nucleotide sequence: TGTGCCAGCAGCACAAGGACTAGCGGATACAATGAGCAGTTCTTC. The J gene is TRBJ2-1, the V gene TRBV9, with 10 bases aligning to TRBD2. Losses at the gene ends were 4 bases for V and 4 bases for J; bases not matched to a gene: 5. Germline V CDR1 and CDR2: SGDLS, YYNGEE. The CDR3 spans 15 residues.

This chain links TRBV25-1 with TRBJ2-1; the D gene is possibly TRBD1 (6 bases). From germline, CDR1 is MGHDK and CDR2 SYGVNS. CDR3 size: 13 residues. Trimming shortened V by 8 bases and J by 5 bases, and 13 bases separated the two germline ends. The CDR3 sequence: CASGPWDNNEQFF. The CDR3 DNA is TGTGCCAGCGGCCCATGGGACAACAATGAGCAGTTCTTC.

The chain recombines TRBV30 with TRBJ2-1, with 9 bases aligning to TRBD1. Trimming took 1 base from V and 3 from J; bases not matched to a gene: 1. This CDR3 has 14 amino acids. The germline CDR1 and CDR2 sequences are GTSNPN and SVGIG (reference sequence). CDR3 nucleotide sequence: TGTGCCTGGAGTGGGACAGGGGTCTACAATGAGCAGTTCTTC. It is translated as CAWSGTGVYNEQFF.

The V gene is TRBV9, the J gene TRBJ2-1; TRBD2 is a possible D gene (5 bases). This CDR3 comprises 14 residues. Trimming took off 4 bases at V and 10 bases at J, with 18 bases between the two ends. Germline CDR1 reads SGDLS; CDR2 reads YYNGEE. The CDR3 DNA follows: TGTGCCAGCAGCTTCGCCGGAGGTGAGACAGAGCAGTTCTTC. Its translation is CASSFAGGETEQFF.

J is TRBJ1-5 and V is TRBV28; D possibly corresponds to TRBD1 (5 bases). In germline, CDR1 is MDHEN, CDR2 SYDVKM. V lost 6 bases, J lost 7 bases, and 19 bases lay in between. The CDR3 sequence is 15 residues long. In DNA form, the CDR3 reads TGTGCCAGCAGCATAGGGTCTAGGGGTGAACAGCCCCAGCATTTT. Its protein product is CASSIGSRGEQPQHF.

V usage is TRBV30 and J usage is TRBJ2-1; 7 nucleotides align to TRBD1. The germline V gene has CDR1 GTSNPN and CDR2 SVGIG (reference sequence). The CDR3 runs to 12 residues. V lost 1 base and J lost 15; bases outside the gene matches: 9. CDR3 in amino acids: CAWSASTGISFF. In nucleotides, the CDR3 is TGTGCCTGGAGTGCTTCGACAGGGATATCGTTCTTC.

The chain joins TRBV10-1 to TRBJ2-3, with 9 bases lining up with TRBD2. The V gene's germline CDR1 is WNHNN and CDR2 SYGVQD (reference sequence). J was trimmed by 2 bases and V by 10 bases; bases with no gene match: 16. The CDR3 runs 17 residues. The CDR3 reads CATFDTVTSGFTDTQYF. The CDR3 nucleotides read TGCGCCACCTTCGACACGGTCACTAGCGGGTTCACAGATACGCAGTATTTT.

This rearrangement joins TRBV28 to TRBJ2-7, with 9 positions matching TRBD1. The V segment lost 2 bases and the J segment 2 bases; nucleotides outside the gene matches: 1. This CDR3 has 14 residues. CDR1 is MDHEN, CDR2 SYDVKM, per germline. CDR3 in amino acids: CASSLGTGTYEQYF. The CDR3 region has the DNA TGTGCCAGCAGTTTAGGGACAGGGACCTACGAGCAGTACTTC.

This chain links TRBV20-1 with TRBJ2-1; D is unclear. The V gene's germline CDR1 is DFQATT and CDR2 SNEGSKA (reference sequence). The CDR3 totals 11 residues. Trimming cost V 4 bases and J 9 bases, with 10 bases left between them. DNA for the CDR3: TGCAGTGCTACACCGGGTCTTGAGCAGTTCTTC. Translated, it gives CSATPGLEQFF.

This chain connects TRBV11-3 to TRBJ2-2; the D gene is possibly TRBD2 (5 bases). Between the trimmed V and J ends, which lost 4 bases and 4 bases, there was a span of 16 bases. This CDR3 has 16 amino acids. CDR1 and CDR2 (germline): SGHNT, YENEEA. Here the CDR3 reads CASSYRSPGGTGELFF. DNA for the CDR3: TGTGCCAGCAGCTACCGAAGTCCCGGAGGCACCGGGGAGCTGTTTTTT.